The source of this T cell receptor (beta chain) is a study of vaccination and CD4 T cells after COVID-19. Each CDR3 protein gets one entry after TCRdb re-called the PCR reads with MiXCR. This sample has just under 20,000 distinct CDR3 sequences; over 45% occur once, and the top ten carry 0.95% to 1.3%. A few counts support this clonotype. J lost 7 bases, V lost 3 bases, and 5 bases had no gene match. Germline CDR1 is MRHNA and CDR2 is SNTAGT. CDR3 length: 14 residues. The chain employs TRBV6-4 and TRBJ2-2; 7 nucleotides match TRBD1. This TCR came from a human donor who had recovered from COVID-19. The source material was CD4+ T cells from blood, sampled after SARS-CoV-2 vaccination. The CDR3, as DNA: TGTGCCAGCAGTGATGGGACAGACAGCGGGGAGCTGTTTTTT. Translated: CASSDGTDSGELFF.